Sequencing of this TCR beta chain was carried out in a study of blood T cell repertoires in COVID-19. TCRdb keeps only in-frame clones here, not all; method: immunoSEQ multiplex PCR. The sample has about 170,000 clones, about 85% seen once. CDR1 is SGHVS and CDR2 is FQNEAQ in the germline V gene. V trimming: 2 bases; J trimming: 4 bases; junction bases outside the gene matches: 10. There are 18 residues in the CDR3. V gene TRBV7-8 combines with J gene TRBJ2-1, with 11 nucleotides matching TRBD2. Specimen: peripheral blood. This clonotype was sampled from a man at least 80 years old with COVID-19, enrolled during active disease. CDR3 sequence reads: CASSLSLAGGSGYNEQFF. DNA of the CDR3: TGTGCCAGCAGCTTATCCCTAGCGGGGGGATCGGGGTACAATGAGCAGTTCTTC.